This T cell receptor (beta chain) stems from a study of tumor-infiltrating lymphocytes in primary liver carcinoma. From around 0.5 ug of total RNA, TCR beta-specific cDNA was reverse-transcribed using a constant-region primer. Three nested multiplex PCR rounds, a slightly modified ARM-PCR method, built the TCR beta libraries. Both of the initial two PCR rounds ran for around 10 cycles and employed TRBV1-TRBV30 forward primers alongside a C-beta reverse primer. TCRdb re-analysed the multiplex PCR reads in MiXCR, keeping a single row per CDR3 protein. The table lists about 75,000 distinct CDR3 sequences, 69% of them singletons, with roughly 28% in the top ten. Trimming took off 6 bases at V and 10 bases at J, with 22 bases between the two ends. This CDR3 has 15 residues. The germline V gene encodes CDR1 MNHEY and CDR2 SVGEGT. Remarks on this clonotype: A much more abundant neighbour one base away suggests this may be a read error.

Co-extraction of RNA and DNA was performed on about 18-30 mg of unsorted bulk tissue. The rearrangement uses TRBV6-2 or TRBV6-3 and TRBJ1-5; a possible D gene is TRBD1 (6 bases). The receptor was isolated from a man aged 40-49 years with primary liver carcinoma and hepatitis B virus infection. Sequences were obtained from tumor-adjacent normal liver tissue. DNA of the CDR3: TGTGCCAGCAGCTCGCTGGGTGGGGACAAGCATCCCCAGCATTTT. Its protein product is CASSSLGGDKHPQHF.